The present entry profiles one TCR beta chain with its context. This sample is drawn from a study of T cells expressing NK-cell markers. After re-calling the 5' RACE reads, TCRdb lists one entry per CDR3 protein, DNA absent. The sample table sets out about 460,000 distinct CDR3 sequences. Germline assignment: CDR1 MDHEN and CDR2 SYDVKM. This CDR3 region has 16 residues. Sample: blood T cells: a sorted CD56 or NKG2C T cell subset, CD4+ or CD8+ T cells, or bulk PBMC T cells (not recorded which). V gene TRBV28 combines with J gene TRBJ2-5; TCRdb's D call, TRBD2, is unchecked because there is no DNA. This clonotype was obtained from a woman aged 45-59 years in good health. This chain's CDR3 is CASSITRRAYQETQYF. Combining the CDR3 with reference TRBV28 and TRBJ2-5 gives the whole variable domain DVKVTQSSRYLVKRTGEKVFLECVQDMDHENMFWYRQDPGLGLRLIYFSYDVKMKEKGDIPEGYSVSREKKERFSLILESASTNQTSMYLCASSITRRAYQETQYFGPGTRLLVL.